This T cell receptor beta chain was obtained from a study of cytomegalovirus exposure and HLA in healthy donors. CDR3 length: 19 amino acids. Looked up from germline, CDR1 is SGHNT and CDR2 is YYREEE (reference sequence). Trimming removed 5 bases from V and 0 bases from J; junction bases left unmatched: 16. Overall study results and limits: TCR association rates varied by HLA locus in a later analysis, with DRB1 highest and HLA-C lowest. When a later analysis was performed, an Asian-associated ancestry cluster reportedly had fewer N-insertions than the approximately 700-donor mean. Both high specificity and high sensitivity reportedly marked the classifier's diagnosis of cytomegalovirus status. Only CMV serostatus was available as immune exposure information.

Amplification used 60 Vbeta primers and 13 Jbeta primers. Sequencing used immunoSEQ multiplex PCR; TCRdb keeps in-frame clones, though not all of them. The sample gives 100,000 to 150,000 clones, 60% to 85% of which show up once; less than 3.5% is in the top ten. Of note for this clone: Its antigen remains unidentified.

V and J are TRBV5-4 and TRBJ1-2, with 10 positions matching TRBD1. Sequenced sample: PBMCs. The origin of this receptor is a woman aged 40 to 55 in good health and CMV-seropositive. The CDR3 DNA sequence: TGTGCCAGCAGACCAAACGTACGGGACAGGGGACCGGCTAACTATGGCTACACCTTC. It translates to CASRPNVRDRGPANYGYTF.